The clone carrying this T cell receptor beta chain was seen more than once but under ten times. The sample originates from a study of cytotoxic CD8 clonotypes in ibrutinib-treated CLL. From germline, CDR1 is LNHDA and CDR2 SQIVND (reference sequence). V was cut by 3 bases and J by 8 bases, with 8 bases left in between. CDR3 size: 12 residues. Profiling relied on immunoSEQ multiplex PCR, and the TCRdb table lists in-frame clones only, not all of them. The data hold some 47,000 clones, with roughly three fifths observed a single time. The sample consisted of PBMCs, taken after 24 months of ibrutinib treatment. The chain carries TRBV19 and TRBJ2-1, with no clear D. The sequence was collected from a human donor with chronic lymphocytic leukemia. CDR3 DNA sequence: TGTGCCAGTAGTATCACTTGGGATGAGCAGTTCTTC. Translation gives CASSITWDEQFF.